Listed below are T cell receptor beta chains from one sample, sequenced in a study of shared clonotypes between healthy human individuals. Profiled with immunoSEQ multiplex PCR; TCRdb holds only in-frame clones, not every one. The table shows hundreds of thousands of clones, with around 72% occurring only once. The specimen sequenced was memory CD4+ T cells sorted from blood. All receptors come from a woman aged 25-40 years in good health. Both conserved end residues are part of each CDR3. Each record gives: V gene, clone size, J gene, D gene, CDR3 protein, CDR3 DNA. D genes are given only for firm matches. Not all rows give a size; the values are once, few, many and, for expanded clones, a class.

TRBV5-1	.	TRBJ1-5	.	CASSLAGNQPQHF	TGCGCCAGCAGCTTGGCAGGGAATCAGCCCCAGCATTTT
TRBV7-9	.	TRBJ1-2	TRBD1	CASSLADREYGYTF	TGTGCCAGCAGCTTGGCCGACAGGGAATATGGCTACACCTTC
TRBV14	.	TRBJ2-3	.	CASSRSELAPTDTQYF	TGTGCCAGCAGCCGCAGCGAACTAGCCCCCACAGATACGCAGTATTTT
TRBV6-5	.	TRBJ1-5	.	CASSYSGVSRQPQHF	TGTGCCAGCAGTTACTCAGGCGTTTCAAGACAGCCCCAGCATTTT
TRBV7-7	.	TRBJ2-5	.	CASSYGPQETQYF	TGTGCCAGCAGCTATGGGCCTCAAGAGACCCAGTACTTC
TRBV4-1	.	TRBJ2-1	.	CASSQIGSSYNEQFF	TGCGCCAGCAGCCAAATCGGGAGCTCCTACAATGAGCAGTTCTTC
TRBV7-8	.	TRBJ1-1	.	CASSFSDSTEAFF	TGTGCCAGCAGCTTCTCTGATTCCACTGAAGCTTTCTTT
TRBV5-1	.	TRBJ1-4	TRBD1	CASSLARTGGLREKLFF	TGCGCCAGCAGCTTGGCGAGAACAGGGGGCCTTCGGGAAAAACTGTTTTTT
TRBV7-9	many	TRBJ2-7	.	CASSSRDGRVGYEQYF	TGTGCCAGCAGCAGCCGGGATGGCAGGGTTGGGTACGAGCAGTACTTC
TRBV30	.	TRBJ2-7	.	CAWKKGGEVEQYF	TGTGCCTGGAAGAAAGGGGGAGAGGTCGAGCAGTACTTC
TRBV5-1	once	TRBJ2-7	TRBD2	CASSLGLANEQYF	TGCGCCAGCAGCTTGGGACTAGCGAACGAGCAGTACTTC
TRBV19	few	TRBJ1-4	TRBD1	CASTTGNEKLFF	TGTGCCAGTACGACAGGGAATGAAAAACTGTTTTTT
TRBV5-1	few	TRBJ2-1	.	CASSPGTSGNEQFF	TGCGCCAGCAGCCCGGGGACGAGTGGCAATGAGCAGTTCTTC
TRBV19	few	TRBJ2-7	.	CASSPRGATGGYEQYF	TGTGCCAGTAGTCCCCGGGGGGCTACGGGCGGCTACGAGCAGTACTTC
TRBV7-2	.	TRBJ2-3	TRBD1	CASSSYRGTDTQYF	TGTGCCAGCAGCTCATACAGGGGTACAGATACGCAGTATTTT
TRBV20-1	.	TRBJ2-7	.	CSAQDFYEQYF	TGCAGTGCTCAGGACTTCTACGAGCAGTACTTC
TRBV10-1	once	TRBJ2-3	.	CASSRGHSSDSDTQYF	TGCGCCAGCAGTCGCGGGCATTCCTCTGACTCAGATACGCAGTATTTT
TRBV28	.	TRBJ1-2	TRBD1	CASREQGNGYTF	TGTGCCAGCAGGGAACAGGGGAATGGCTACACCTTC
TRBV5-1	.	TRBJ2-3	.	CASSPLGGLGRDTQYF	TGCGCCAGCAGCCCGTTAGGGGGACTGGGCCGAGATACGCAGTATTTT
TRBV7-6	.	TRBJ2-7	TRBD2	CASSGYSGKDYEQYF	TGTGCCAGCAGCGGGTATAGCGGGAAGGACTACGAGCAGTACTTC
TRBV2	many	TRBJ1-6	TRBD1	CASGGQGSPLHF	TGTGCCAGCGGAGGACAGGGTTCACCCCTCCACTTT
TRBV7-2	few	TRBJ2-1	TRBD2	CASSIKLGRALAVYNEQFF	TGTGCCAGCAGCATAAAACTAGGAAGGGCACTAGCGGTTTACAATGAGCAGTTCTTC
TRBV7-6	.	TRBJ2-5	.	CASSLTVETRPEKTQYF	TGTGCCAGCAGCTTAACCGTAGAGACTAGGCCCGAAAAGACCCAGTACTTC
TRBV19	few	TRBJ1-5	.	CASSTYRVISNSNQPQHF	TGTGCCAGTAGTACGTACAGGGTGATTTCGAATAGCAATCAGCCCCAGCATTTT
TRBV19	.	TRBJ1-5	.	CASSMNQGRGNQPQHF	TGTGCCAGTAGTATGAACCAGGGAAGGGGCAATCAGCCCCAGCATTTT
TRBV27	.	TRBJ2-7	.	CASSLFGRPYEQYF	TGTGCCAGCAGTTTGTTTGGGAGACCCTACGAGCAGTACTTC
TRBV28	.	TRBJ2-7	.	CASSRIVGRSSYEQYF	TGTGCCAGCAGTCGCATAGTAGGGAGGAGCTCCTACGAGCAGTACTTC
TRBV28	.	TRBJ1-5	TRBD1	CASTLTGGYQPQHF	TGTGCCAGCACCTTGACAGGGGGGTATCAGCCCCAGCATTTT
TRBV11-2	.	TRBJ2-3	TRBD2	CASSLATIAGGRSDTQYF	TGTGCCAGCAGCTTAGCCACGATAGCGGGAGGAAGATCAGATACGCAGTATTTT
TRBV6-1	once	TRBJ2-7	TRBD1	CASRDRGLGEQYF	TGTGCCAGCAGGGACAGGGGGCTAGGCGAGCAGTACTTC